This passage covers 27 T cell receptor beta chains from one sample sequenced in a study of T cell responses to AZD1222 COVID-19 vaccine. TCRdb keeps only in-frame clones here, not all; method: immunoSEQ multiplex PCR. Among 120,000 or so clones listed, 75% to 85% were seen once. The material was peripheral blood, obtained 28 days after the second AZD1222 dose. Every receptor here comes from an adult who received the AZD1222 COVID-19 vaccine.

The rearrangement joins TRBV9 to TRBJ2-5; D could derive from TRBD1 or TRBD2 (5 bases each). CDR1 is SGDLS and CDR2 is YYNGEE in the germline V gene. The V end was cut by 3 bases, the J end by 1 base, with 7 bases between. The CDR3 runs 13 residues. For the CDR3, the DNA is TGTGCCAGCAGCGGAGGGGCCCAAGAGACCCAGTACTTC. This sequence encodes CASSGGAQETQYF.

The rearrangement links TRBV21-1 to TRBJ2-5; the D call TRBD2 from the table was never checked on the DNA. TRBV21-1 is shown as a pseudogene. The CDR3 length is 15 residues. CDR3 residues: CASSGGTSGGETQYF. Here the CDR3 DNA reads TGTGCCAGCAGCGGGGGGACTAGCGGGGGAGAGACCCAGTACTTC.

The gene calls are TRBV5-6 and TRBJ1-4; possibly TRBD1 for D (6 bases). The CDR3 runs 13 residues. With 3 bases removed from V and 8 bases from J, the gap between germline ends came to 11 bases. Germline values: CDR1 SGHDT, CDR2 YYEEEE. The CDR3 loop reads CASSWGTQEKLFF. CDR3 nucleotides: TGTGCCAGCAGCTGGGGGACACAAGAAAAACTGTTTTTT.

The rearrangement uses TRBV5-1 and TRBJ2-7; TRBD2 is a possible D gene (5 bases). CDR1 and CDR2 from the germline V gene are SGHRS and YFSETQ. V lost 5 bases to trimming and J lost 0 bases, with 9 bases between them. The CDR3 runs 13 residues. CDR3: CASSHGSSYEQYF. The CDR3 nucleotides read TGCGCCAGCAGTCATGGGAGCTCCTACGAGCAGTACTTC.

The gene calls are TRBV7-6 and TRBJ1-5; 8 bases are shared with TRBD1. CDR3 length: 15 residues. Germline CDR1 is SGHVS and CDR2 is FNYEAQ. Trimming at V came to 2 bases and at J to 4 bases, leaving 4 bases not matched to a gene. CDR3 protein: CASSLSGGANQPQHF. In nucleotides, the CDR3 is TGTGCCAGCAGCTTATCAGGGGGCGCGAATCAGCCCCAGCATTTT.

The chain joins TRBV5-1 to TRBJ1-2; tentative D call: TRBD1 (5 bases). This CDR3 contains 13 residues. Germline-derived CDR1 and CDR2 are SGHRS and YFSETQ. V gave up 4 bases and J gave up 2 bases, with 9 bases separating them. CDR3 nucleotides: TGCGCCAGCAGCCGGGACCGAAACTATGGCTACACCTTC. Its translation: CASSRDRNYGYTF. Full variable domain (missing parts from reference TRBV5-1 and TRBJ1-2): KAGVTQTPRYLIKTRGQQVTLSCSPISGHRSVSWYQQTPGQGLQFLFEYFSETQRNKGNFPGRFSGRQFSNSRSEMNVSTLELGDSALYLCASSRDRNYGYTFGSGTRLTVV.

The table lists this clone with a few counts. The V gene is TRBV3-1 (or the pseudogene TRBV3-2), the J gene TRBJ1-4; D gene uncertain. CDR1 and CDR2 from the germline V gene are LGHDT and YNNKEL (reference sequence). V lost 3 bases and J 0 bases, leaving 8 bases between the germline ends. There are 15 residues in the CDR3. The CDR3 DNA follows: TGTGCCAGCAGCCAGGATTTTGCAACTAATGAAAAACTGTTTTTT. Translated: CASSQDFATNEKLFF.

This chain joins TRBV10-1 and TRBJ1-5, with D hard to call. Trimming shortened V by 0 bases and J by 7 bases, and 10 bases separated the two germline ends. CDR3 length equals 14 residues. CDR1 WNHNN and CDR2 SYGVQD come from the germline V gene (reference sequence). The CDR3 loop reads CASSESGFGQPQHF. In nucleotides, the CDR3 is TGCGCCAGCAGTGAGTCGGGGTTCGGGCAGCCCCAGCATTTT.

DNA for the CDR3: TGCAGCGTGGGAGACAAGAATACGCAGTATTTT. It is translated as CSVGDKNTQYF. This chain connects TRBV29-1 to TRBJ2-3; TRBD2 is a possible D gene (5 bases). The CDR3 spans 11 residues. The ends were cut back, 6 bases at V and 7 bases at J, with 11 bases in the middle. Looked up from germline, CDR1 is SQVTM and CDR2 is ANQGSEA.

The chain couples TRBV6-5 to TRBJ1-5; TRBD1 is a possible D gene (5 bases). This CDR3 region has 13 residues. V lost 8 bases, J lost 4 bases, and 12 bases lay in between. The germline CDR1 and CDR2 sequences are MNHEY and SVGAGI. The CDR3 sequence is CASATDVNQPQHF. CDR3 sequence (DNA): TGTGCCAGCGCGACAGACGTGAATCAGCCCCAGCATTTT.

The chain carries TRBV28 and TRBJ1-6; weak D call: TRBD1 (6 bases). Germline V gene lookup returns CDR1 MDHEN and CDR2 SYDVKM. Trimming cost V 7 bases and J 6 bases, with 13 bases left between them. CDR3 length: 14 amino acids. Written as DNA, the CDR3 is TGTGCCAGCACCAAAGGGGGGGCTAATTCACCCCTCCACTTT. It encodes CASTKGGANSPLHF.

The chain has TRBV20-1 and TRBJ1-2; D is unclear. The CDR3 covers 14 residues. V shed 3 bases and J shed 4 bases, with 15 bases lying between them. CDR1 is DFQATT, CDR2 SNEGSKA, per germline (reference sequence). In DNA, the CDR3 is TGCAGTGCTAGTCCACCCCCCAGCCTCTATGGCTACACCTTC. Residues: CSASPPPSLYGYTF.

The CDR3 DNA follows: TGCAGACCTATCGGGGGGACTGAAGCTTTCTTT. Encoded protein: CRPIGGTEAFF. This chain links TRBV20-1 with TRBJ1-1, with a tentative D call TRBD1 (5 bases). CDR1 and CDR2 from the germline V gene are DFQATT and SNEGSKA (reference sequence). The length of the CDR3 is 11 residues.

V usage is TRBV5-5 and J usage is TRBJ1-5, with TRBD1 as a possible D gene (5 bases). Trimming cost V 1 base and J 7 bases, with 15 bases left between them. The length of the CDR3 is 15 residues. CDR1 is SGHKS and CDR2 is YYEKEE in the germline V gene (reference sequence). The CDR3 region is CASSLSVGLGQPQHF. CDR3 nucleotides: TGTGCCAGCAGCTTGAGTGTGGGGCTAGGACAGCCCCAGCATTTT.

This clone was recorded only once. The chain employs TRBV20-1 and TRBJ1-4; D remains ambiguous. Germline CDR1 DFQATT, CDR2 SNEGSKA (reference sequence). CDR3 length: 12 residues. The ends were cut back, 3 bases at V and 8 bases at J, with 10 bases in the middle. The CDR3 region is CSASMRSEKLFF. DNA for the CDR3: TGCAGTGCTAGTATGAGGAGCGAAAAACTGTTTTTT.

The chain couples TRBV4-3 to TRBJ2-2, with a tentative D call TRBD1 (5 bases). The V end lost 1 base, the J end lost 5 bases, and 8 bases lay between the germline ends. The CDR3 is 14 amino acids. The germline V gene encodes CDR1 LGHNA and CDR2 YSLEER. This CDR3 is CASSQGGSTGELFF. The CDR3, as DNA: TGCGCCAGCAGCCAAGGGGGCTCTACCGGGGAGCTGTTTTTT.

DNA for the CDR3: TGTGCCAGAACCTTATACAGGATCAGGAATCAGCCCCAGCATTTT. It is translated as CARTLYRIRNQPQHF. V and J are TRBV7-5 and TRBJ1-5; the D call TRBD1 from the table was never checked on the DNA. TRBV7-5 is deemed a pseudogene. The CDR3 is 15 residues long.

The rearrangement uses TRBV7-9 and TRBJ2-5; D gene uncertain. With 2 bases removed from V and 4 bases from J, the gap between germline ends came to 11 bases. The CDR3 is 14 residues long. Germline V CDR1 and CDR2: SEHNR, FQNEAQ (reference sequence). The CDR3 nucleotides are TGTGCCAGCAGCTTAAACATAATCGGAGAGACCCAGTACTTC. Encoded protein: CASSLNIIGETQYF.

The gene calls are TRBV28 and TRBJ2-5, with D possibly being TRBD2 (7 bases). V dropped 5 bases and J dropped 14 bases, with 30 bases sitting between them. The CDR3 length is 16 residues. Germline V gene lookup returns CDR1 MDHEN and CDR2 SYDVKM. The CDR3 loop is CASSLPNGGGRSLAYF. In DNA form, the CDR3 reads TGTGCCAGCAGTCTTCCTAATGGCGGGGGCCGCTCGCTTGCATACTTC.

This chain uses TRBV6-5 with TRBJ2-7; 8 bases are shared with TRBD1. With V trimmed by 5 bases and J by 2 bases, 5 bases remained unmatched. Germline V CDR1 and CDR2: MNHEY, SVGAGI. This CDR3 is 14 amino acids long. The CDR3 protein is CASSIRQGTYEQYF. The CDR3 bases are TGTGCCAGCAGTATCCGACAGGGGACCTACGAGCAGTACTTC.

The rearrangement uses TRBV1 and TRBJ2-1; TRBD1, the table's D call, lacks a check against the DNA. TRBV1 is given as a pseudogene. The CDR3 extends over 17 amino acids. This CDR3 reads CTSSHRSGTGDNNEQFF. DNA for the CDR3: TGCACCAGCAGCCATAGATCCGGGACAGGGGATAACAATGAGCAGTTCTTC.

V gene TRBV19 combines with J gene TRBJ1-5; D is possibly TRBD1 (6 bases). V was trimmed by 7 bases and J by 9 bases, leaving 16 bases between them. The CDR3 spans 13 residues. Germline V gives CDR1 LNHDA, CDR2 SQIVND (reference sequence). The CDR3 nucleotides are TGTGCCAGTAAGCGTTCAGGGGAGCGGCCCCAGCATTTT. This translates into CASKRSGERPQHF.

The V gene is TRBV3-1 (or the pseudogene TRBV3-2), the J gene TRBJ1-1, with unresolved D. The CDR3 contains 16 residues. With 0 bases removed from V and 7 bases from J, the gap between germline ends came to 18 bases. Germline CDR1 reads LGHDT; CDR2 reads YNNKEL (reference sequence). The CDR3 loop reads CASSQDIIMYGIEAFF. The CDR3 nucleotides read TGTGCCAGCAGCCAAGATATCATAATGTACGGGATTGAAGCTTTCTTT.

The chain couples TRBV28 to TRBJ1-6; TRBD1 might be the D (6 bases). In germline, CDR1 is MDHEN, CDR2 SYDVKM. The CDR3 is 16 amino acids. V was cut by 2 bases and J by 9 bases, with 17 bases left in between. CDR3 in DNA: TGTGCCAGCAGTTTAATGTCTGGGGGAGGGGGTTCACCCCTCCACTTT. Residues: CASSLMSGGGGSPLHF.

This clone has only a few counts. The chain is built from TRBV28 and TRBJ1-4, with a tentative D call TRBD1 (5 bases). Trimming took 2 bases from V and 4 from J, leaving 11 bases between them. The germline gives CDR1 MDHEN, CDR2 SYDVKM. The CDR3 totals 15 residues. DNA for the CDR3: TGTGCCAGCAGTTTAGGTCGGGGGTTTAATGAAAAACTGTTTTTT. Protein product: CASSLGRGFNEKLFF.

The J gene is TRBJ1-5, the V gene TRBV19; possibly TRBD1 for D (5 bases). This CDR3 spans 13 amino acids. Germline V CDR1 and CDR2: LNHDA, SQIVND (reference sequence). Trimming pared 10 bases from V and 5 bases from J, leaving 15 bases between. CDR3 sequence (DNA): TGTGCCACCGGGGACGGCGGCCATCAGCCCCAGCATTTT. This gives the protein CATGDGGHQPQHF. The entire variable domain, with the rest obtained from reference TRBV19 and TRBJ1-5, is as follows: DGGITQSPKYLFRKEGQNVTLSCEQNLNHDAMYWYRQDPGQGLRLIYYSQIVNDFQKGDIAEGYSVSREKKESFPLTVTSAQKNPTAFYLCATGDGGHQPQHFGDGTRLSIL.

The chain links TRBV6-5 to TRBJ2-7; the match to TRBD2 covers 9 bases. The V and J ends lost 6 bases and 0 bases, in that order; junction bases with no gene match: 6. The CDR3 contains 15 residues. In germline, CDR1 is MNHEY, CDR2 SVGAGI. For the CDR3, the DNA is TGTGCCAGCAGACCGCGGGGGGGCGGCTCCTACGAGCAGTACTTC. It encodes CASRPRGGGSYEQYF.